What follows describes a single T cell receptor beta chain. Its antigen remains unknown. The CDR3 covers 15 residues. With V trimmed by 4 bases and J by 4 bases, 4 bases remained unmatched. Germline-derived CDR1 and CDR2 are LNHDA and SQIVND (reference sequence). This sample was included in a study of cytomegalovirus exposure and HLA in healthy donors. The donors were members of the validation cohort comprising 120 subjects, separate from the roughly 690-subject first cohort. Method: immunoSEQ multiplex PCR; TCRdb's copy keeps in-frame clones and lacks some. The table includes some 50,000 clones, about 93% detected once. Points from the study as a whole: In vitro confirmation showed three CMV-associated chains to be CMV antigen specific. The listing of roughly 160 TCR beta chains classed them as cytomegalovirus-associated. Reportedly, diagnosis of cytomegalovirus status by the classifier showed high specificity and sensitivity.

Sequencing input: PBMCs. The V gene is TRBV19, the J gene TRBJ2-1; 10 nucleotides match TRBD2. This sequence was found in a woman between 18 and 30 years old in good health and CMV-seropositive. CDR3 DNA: TGTGCCAGTAGTAAACTAGCGGGAAATTACAATGAGCAGTTCTTC. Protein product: CASSKLAGNYNEQFF.